This T cell receptor beta chain came from a study of OX40 agonist ivuxolimab in advanced cancers. Study details: The drug used for patients, ivuxolimab, was an agonistic anti-OX40 (CD134) antibody. Participants, approximately 81% male, averaged roughly 59 years of age, ranging from about 23 to 90.

This table comes from immunoSEQ multiplex PCR, and its TCRdb copy is limited to in-frame clones, with some not included. Here the sample spans around 20,000 clones, approximately 86% being singletons. General study points: Some nonresponders likewise displayed low normalized T-cell clonal expansion. On average, CD8+ T cells had more expanded clones than CD4+.

This CDR3 has 14 amino acids. Germline V gives CDR1 SGHTA, CDR2 FQGTGA. Trimming took off 0 bases at V and 4 bases at J, with 7 bases between the two ends. This clone came up a few times. The target antigen is unknown. The material sequenced was CD4+ or CD8+ T cells sorted from blood, taken in a trial of the OX40 agonist ivuxolimab. The origin of this receptor is an adult with an advanced solid tumor such as melanoma, head and neck, liver or kidney cancer. The chain combines TRBV7-3 with TRBJ2-1, with D possibly TRBD1 on 6 matching bases. CDR3 protein: CASSLTGQYNEQFF. The CDR3 bases are TGTGCCAGCAGCTTAACTGGACAGTACAATGAGCAGTTCTTC.